Below, 32 T cell receptor beta chains from the same sample are listed, as sequenced in a study of neoadjuvant anti-PD-1 for oral cavity cancer. Some clones are missing from TCRdb's copy, which holds only in-frame ones; the method was immunoSEQ multiplex PCR. The table shows roughly 34,000 clones, with more than 75% occurring only once. This specimen was PBMCs, taken before nivolumab (anti-PD-1) treatment. These receptors were collected from a person aged 40 to 85 with oral cavity squamous cell carcinoma.

The rearrangement uses TRBV7-2 and TRBJ2-7; D tentatively reads TRBD1 or TRBD2 (6 bases each). Germline values: CDR1 SGHTA, CDR2 FQGNSA. CDR3 length: 17 amino acids. The germline V and J ends were trimmed by 5 bases and 0 bases, with 20 bases remaining between them. This CDR3 is CASSPQGTWGASYEQYF. The CDR3 coding sequence is TGTGCCAGCAGCCCCCAAGGGACATGGGGGGCCTCCTACGAGCAGTACTTC.

The chain uses TRBV29-1 and TRBJ2-7, with 9 bases fitting TRBD1. V lost 5 bases, J lost 2 bases, and 4 bases stayed unmatched. Germline values: CDR1 SQVTM, CDR2 ANQGSEA. The CDR3 is made up of 13 amino acids. CDR3 sequence: CSVRWTGAYEQYF. CDR3 bases: TGCAGCGTTCGTTGGACAGGGGCCTACGAGCAGTACTTC.

The chain recombines TRBV7-3 with TRBJ2-5, with D perhaps assigned TRBD1 or TRBD2 (6 bases each). The V gene's germline CDR1 is SGHTA and CDR2 FQGTGA. Trimming left V 3 bases short and J 5 bases short, with 13 bases between. The CDR3 length is 14 residues. The CDR3 sequence is CASSFAGGRETQYF. The CDR3 region has the DNA TGTGCCAGCAGCTTTGCTGGGGGGCGGGAGACCCAGTACTTC.

This clone has more than one count but fewer than ten. The chain is built from TRBV7-2 and TRBJ1-2; TRBD1 matches 8 bases. The CDR3 contains 15 residues. V lost 5 bases and J lost 6; bases outside the gene matches: 11. CDR1 is SGHTA, CDR2 FQGNSA, per germline. The CDR3 reads CASSPQRQGLNGYTF. The CDR3 DNA follows: TGTGCCAGCAGCCCCCAACGACAGGGGTTAAATGGCTACACCTTC.

The chain employs TRBV18 and TRBJ2-5; no reliable D call. The germline V and J ends were trimmed by 2 bases and 2 bases, with 12 bases remaining between them. Germline V gene data show CDR1 as KGHSH and CDR2 as LQKENI. This CDR3 region has 15 residues. Here the CDR3 reads CASSPSSAGQETQYF. In nucleotides, the CDR3 is TGTGCCAGCTCACCATCTTCGGCTGGGCAAGAGACCCAGTACTTC.

The chain links TRBV11-3 to TRBJ2-3, with D perhaps matching TRBD1 (5 bases). Germline CDR1 SGHNT, CDR2 YENEEA. The CDR3 loop spans 13 amino acids. The V end was cut by 0 bases, the J end by 6 bases, with 7 bases between. The CDR3 loop is CASSLEKGDTQYF. In DNA form, the CDR3 reads TGTGCCAGCAGCTTAGAAAAGGGGGATACGCAGTATTTT.

V and J are TRBV11-3 and TRBJ2-1; maybe TRBD2 (5 bases). V was shortened by 5 bases and J by 1 base, with 12 bases between the two germline ends. CDR3 length: 15 amino acids. CDR1 SGHNT and CDR2 YENEEA come from the germline V gene. The CDR3 nucleotides read TGTGCCAGCAGCCCCGGACGGGGATCCTACAATGAGCAGTTCTTC. Protein product: CASSPGRGSYNEQFF.

This clone showed up just a few times. CDR3 in DNA: TGTGCCAGCAGCAGGGTTACCTACGAGCAGTACTTC. Amino acid sequence: CASSRVTYEQYF. This chain uses TRBV28 with TRBJ2-7, with D maybe TRBD1 (5 bases). Germline lookup yields CDR1 MDHEN and CDR2 SYDVKM. V shed 6 bases and J shed 2 bases, with 8 bases lying between them. The CDR3 sequence is 12 residues long.

The chain uses TRBV4-2 and TRBJ1-1; D gene ambiguous. Trimming took 0 bases from V and 0 from J, leaving 11 bases between them. Germline V gene sequence: CDR1 LGHNA, CDR2 YNFKEQ. CDR3 length equals 16 residues. CDR3 region: CASSQEGTIMNTEAFF. CDR3 in DNA: TGTGCCAGCAGCCAAGAAGGAACGATCATGAACACTGAAGCTTTCTTT.

The genes are TRBV10-3 and TRBJ1-1; D not resolved. Trimming removed 0 bases at V and 3 bases at J, with 14 bases between. CDR3 length equals 16 residues. The V gene's germline CDR1 is ENHRY and CDR2 SYGVKD. CDR3 loop: CAISESMGGMHTEAFF. The DNA for the CDR3 is TGTGCCATCAGTGAGTCGATGGGTGGTATGCACACTGAAGCTTTCTTT.

The genes are TRBV7-2 and TRBJ1-4; a weak D match, TRBD1 (6 bases). Germline CDR1 reads SGHTA; CDR2 reads FQGNSA. V lost 5 bases, J lost 3 bases, and 10 bases lay in between. The CDR3 loop spans 14 amino acids. This CDR3 reads CASSPGGANEKLFF. For the CDR3, the DNA is TGTGCCAGCAGCCCCGGGGGCGCTAATGAAAAACTGTTTTTT.

This rearrangement joins TRBV14 to TRBJ2-7; D tentatively fits TRBD1 or TRBD2 (6 bases each). Trimming cost V 4 bases and J 7 bases, with 14 bases left between them. This CDR3 spans 13 amino acids. From germline, CDR1 is SGHDN and CDR2 FVKESK. CDR3 in amino acids: CASSRGTPMEQYF. The DNA for the CDR3 is TGTGCCAGCAGCCGCGGGACACCGATGGAGCAGTACTTC.

This clone is medium-sized in the sample. The chain employs TRBV11-2 and TRBJ1-3; D unclear. This CDR3 contains 16 residues. Looked up from germline, CDR1 is SGHAT and CDR2 is FQNNGV. V was trimmed by 1 base and J by 0 bases, leaving 10 bases between them. This chain's CDR3 is CASSLAPSTSGNTIYF. The CDR3 DNA sequence: TGTGCCAGCAGCTTAGCCCCCTCGACCTCTGGAAACACCATATATTTT.

The CDR3 loop reads CASSDNGGNQPQHF. The CDR3 DNA sequence: TGTGCCAGCAGCGACAACGGGGGCAATCAGCCCCAGCATTTT. The V gene is TRBV7-2, the J gene TRBJ1-5; D is undetermined. CDR1 and CDR2 from the germline V gene are SGHTA and FQGNSA. This CDR3 is 14 amino acids long. V was trimmed by 5 bases and J by 2 bases, leaving 10 bases between them.

The gene calls are TRBV5-4 and TRBJ1-2, with D possibly being TRBD1 (5 bases). Germline V gene lookup returns CDR1 SGHNT and CDR2 YYREEE (reference sequence). Trimming cost V 3 bases and J 3 bases, with 27 bases left between them. This CDR3 comprises 19 residues. CDR3 nucleotide sequence: TGTGCCAGCAGCTCCAGGGAGAGACGGACGGAAGGGGTTGACTATGGCTACACCTTC. Translated: CASSSRERRTEGVDYGYTF.

This sequence joins TRBV6-6 and TRBJ2-2; tentatively, D is TRBD1 (5 bases). Trimming took off 0 bases at V and 1 base at J, with 9 bases between the two ends. CDR3 length: 16 residues. In germline, CDR1 is MNHNY, CDR2 SVGAGI (reference sequence). CDR3 nucleotide sequence: TGTGCCAGCAGTTACTCGGGGCAGGGGAACACCGGGGAGCTGTTTTTT. Translated, it gives CASSYSGQGNTGELFF.

This clone has a single count. This chain joins TRBV19 and TRBJ2-2, with a tentative D call TRBD1 (5 bases). Germline V lookup: CDR1 LNHDA, CDR2 SQIVND (reference sequence). CDR3 length: 14 amino acids. V lost 0 bases, J lost 5 bases, and 7 bases lay in between. The DNA for the CDR3 is TGTGCCAGTAGTATAGAGGCAGGGACCGGGGAGCTGTTTTTT. Translated, it gives CASSIEAGTGELFF.

The V and J genes are TRBV19 and TRBJ2-2; D uncertain. Trimming took off 5 bases at V and 6 bases at J, with 10 bases between the two ends. CDR1 LNHDA and CDR2 SQIVND come from the germline V gene (reference sequence). The CDR3 runs 13 residues. The CDR3 loop is CASSVENSGELFF. CDR3 bases: TGTGCCAGTAGTGTCGAAAATTCCGGGGAGCTGTTTTTT.

This sequence joins TRBV5-5 and TRBJ1-1; a possible D gene is TRBD1 (6 bases). The CDR3 spans 13 residues. The V end lost 5 bases, the J end lost 5 bases, and 13 bases lay between the germline ends. Germline V CDR1 and CDR2: SGHKS, YYEKEE (reference sequence). This chain's CDR3 is CASRNTGSTEAFF. The CDR3 DNA follows: TGTGCCAGCAGAAATACAGGGAGTACTGAAGCTTTCTTT.

The rearrangement links TRBV5-5 to TRBJ1-4; D possibly corresponds to TRBD1 (6 bases). This CDR3 spans 15 amino acids. The V gene's germline CDR1 is SGHKS and CDR2 YYEKEE (reference sequence). V was trimmed by 4 bases and J by 4 bases, leaving 14 bases between them. CDR3 nucleotides: TGTGCCAGCAGCACAGCGGACAGCCTTAATGAAAAACTGTTTTTT. It is translated as CASSTADSLNEKLFF.

V and J are TRBV27 and TRBJ1-1; TRBD1 matches 7 bases. The germline V gene encodes CDR1 MNHEY and CDR2 SMNVEV (reference sequence). V dropped 5 bases and J dropped 5; count of bases not matched to a gene: 11. The CDR3 is 15 residues long. The CDR3 bases are TGTGCCAGCAGTCCTTTCCCTAGGGGGCAAACTGAAGCTTTCTTT. Encoded protein: CASSPFPRGQTEAFF.

This clone came up a few times. The rearrangement uses TRBV25-1 and TRBJ1-1; 10 nucleotides agree with TRBD1. Germline CDR1 MGHDK, CDR2 SYGVNS. The ends lost 8 bases at V and 5 bases at J; junction bases unmatched: 5. The CDR3 runs 13 residues. The CDR3 sequence: CASGRTGGTEAFF. CDR3 nucleotides: TGTGCCAGCGGCCGGACAGGGGGGACTGAAGCTTTCTTT. Full variable domain (missing parts from reference TRBV25-1 and TRBJ1-1): EADIYQTPRYLVIGTGKKITLECSQTMGHDKMYWYQQDPGMELHLIHYSYGVNSTEKGDLSSESTVSRIRTEHFPLTLESARPSHTSQYLCASGRTGGTEAFFGQGTRLTVV.

The chain joins TRBV9 to TRBJ2-1, with D unclear. Germline lookup yields CDR1 SGDLS and CDR2 YYNGEE. CDR3 length equals 15 residues. V was trimmed by 0 bases and J by 1 base, leaving 8 bases between them. The CDR3 region is CASSVDGDSYNEQFF. For the CDR3, the DNA is TGTGCCAGCAGCGTAGATGGAGATTCCTACAATGAGCAGTTCTTC.

This rearrangement joins TRBV6-1 to TRBJ1-6; possibly TRBD1 for D (5 bases). The CDR3 runs to 12 residues. Germline V lookup: CDR1 MNHNS, CDR2 SASEGT. V lost 9 bases to trimming and J lost 10 bases, with 13 bases between them. The DNA of the CDR3 is TGTGCCAGTAACCAGGGCCACTCACCCCTCCACTTT. It is translated as CASNQGHSPLHF.

This clone has just a few counts. V and J are TRBV19 and TRBJ1-6; D call uncertain. CDR1 is LNHDA, CDR2 SQIVND, per germline (reference sequence). Trimming took 4 bases from V and 0 from J, leaving 7 bases between them. The CDR3 is made up of 15 amino acids. The CDR3 DNA reads TGTGCCAGTAGTAAGGAGTTCTCCTATAATTCACCCCTCCACTTT. This translates into CASSKEFSYNSPLHF. The variable domain in full, completed from reference TRBV19 and TRBJ1-6, reads DGGITQSPKYLFRKEGQNVTLSCEQNLNHDAMYWYRQDPGQGLRLIYYSQIVNDFQKGDIAEGYSVSREKKESFPLTVTSAQKNPTAFYLCASSKEFSYNSPLHFGNGTRLTVT.

This sequence joins TRBV7-3 and TRBJ2-2, with no clear D. Germline assignment: CDR1 SGHTA and CDR2 FQGTGA. Trimming stripped 8 bases from V and 2 bases from J, with 9 bases between. CDR3 length: 13 amino acids. CDR3 DNA: TGTGCCAGCTGCGACGGAAACACCGGGGAGCTGTTTTTT. Translated, it gives CASCDGNTGELFF.

The rearrangement links TRBV5-1 to TRBJ2-1; 13 bases align to TRBD2. Germline V CDR1 and CDR2: SGHRS, YFSETQ. The trim removed 1 base at V and 4 bases at J, leaving 5 bases unmatched. This CDR3 has 17 amino acids. The CDR3 DNA is TGCGCCAGCAGCTTGAAACTAGCGGGGGGGCCATACAATGAGCAGTTCTTC. It is translated as CASSLKLAGGPYNEQFF.

J is TRBJ2-7 and V is TRBV21-1; the table gives TRBD1 as D, unverified against the DNA. TRBV21-1 is shown as a pseudogene. This CDR3 has 15 amino acids. The CDR3 spells CASTRVGGSSYEQYF. The DNA of the CDR3 is TGTGCCAGCACCAGGGTGGGCGGCAGCTCCTACGAGCAGTACTTC.

This clone was detected only once. The genes are TRBV27 and TRBJ1-2, with D perhaps matching TRBD1 (5 bases). The V gene lost 3 bases and the J gene lost 2 bases, with 13 bases spanning the gap. The CDR3 extends over 15 amino acids. In germline, CDR1 is MNHEY, CDR2 SMNVEV (reference sequence). CDR3: CASSLVPGLNYGYTF. CDR3 sequence (DNA): TGTGCCAGCAGTTTGGTTCCAGGGCTGAACTATGGCTACACCTTC.

This chain uses TRBV13 with TRBJ2-2; 8 nucleotides align to TRBD1. CDR3 length equals 16 residues. The V and J ends lost 5 bases and 4 bases, in that order; junction bases with no gene match: 9. Looked up from germline, CDR1 is PRHDT and CDR2 is FYEKMQ (reference sequence). The DNA of the CDR3 is TGTGCCAGCAGCCCGCGCTGGGACAGGACCACCGGGGAGCTGTTTTTT. Translating gives CASSPRWDRTTGELFF.

This chain uses TRBV6-5 with TRBJ2-5; D tentatively reads TRBD1 or TRBD2 (5 bases each). Trimming shortened V by 6 bases and J by 4 bases, and 15 bases separated the two germline ends. This CDR3 comprises 14 residues. CDR1 is MNHEY and CDR2 is SVGAGI in the germline V gene. CDR3 sequence (DNA): TGTGCCAGCAGCAGAGGGGCCCCACTAGAGACCCAGTACTTC. The encoded protein is CASSRGAPLETQYF.

The chain combines TRBV2 with TRBJ1-6; a possible D gene is TRBD1 (5 bases). Germline-derived CDR1 and CDR2 are SNHLY and FYNNEI. Trimming removed 8 bases from V and 6 bases from J, with 23 bases in between. The CDR3 is 17 residues long. CDR3 DNA: TGTGCCAGCTCCCAAGGCGGTAGGGGAGGGGCTAATTCACCCCTCCACTTT. This translates into CASSQGGRGGANSPLHF.